This T cell receptor (beta chain) originates from a study of Ad26.COV2.S vaccination and SARS-CoV-2 variants. Across the whole study: Recipients of Ad26.COV2.S got it intramuscularly, once or twice 56 days apart.

Repertoires were generated with immunoSEQ multiplex PCR, while TCRdb's copy carries only in-frame clones and drops some. The sample yields about 480,000 clones, roughly 87% seen once. The treatment was: over 15 received Ad26.COV2.S at low or high dose, single or two shots; roughly five received placebo; per-sample allocation not given. Vaccine and placebo recipients were sampled on day 63 after the first injection. This Boston cohort included adults aged 18-55 years. An Ad26 vector that expressed Wuhan-strain SARS-CoV-2 spike constituted the vaccine. On this clone itself: As yet, its antigen is unknown.

V shed 0 bases and J shed 8 bases, with 17 bases lying between them. Germline V gives CDR1 MRHNA, CDR2 SNTAGT. The CDR3 has 16 residues. Study results and caveats: Placebo recipients trailed vaccine recipients in spike-specific TCR breadth.

V is TRBV6-4 and J is TRBJ2-1; maybe TRBD1 (5 bases). This TCR was sampled from a person aged 18-65 years who received the Ad26.COV2.S COVID-19 vaccine or a placebo. This material consisted of peripheral blood, taken in a trial of Ad26.COV2.S vaccine versus placebo. The CDR3 sequence: CASSDSGQAPVDEQFF. For the CDR3, the DNA is TGTGCCAGCAGTGACTCGGGGCAGGCCCCCGTGGATGAGCAGTTCTTC.